Listed here are 30 T cell receptor beta chains from one sample, sequenced in a study of blood T cell repertoires in COVID-19. The assay was immunoSEQ multiplex PCR, and TCRdb's table has in-frame clones only and misses some. The data hold 270,000 or so clones, with about 88% observed a single time. Sequencing was done on a sample of peripheral blood. The receptors stem from a human donor with COVID-19, enrolled during active disease. The donor label of this sample is uncertain.

V is TRBV28 and J is TRBJ1-5; TRBD1 aligns across 8 bases. The CDR3 extends over 16 amino acids. Losses at the gene ends were 4 bases for V and 4 bases for J; bases not matched to a gene: 9. Per germline, CDR1 MDHEN and CDR2 SYDVKM. Written as DNA, the CDR3 is TGTGCCAGCAGTTCTTATCCGACAGGGGATAATCAGCCCCAGCATTTT. Encoded protein: CASSSYPTGDNQPQHF.

The chain couples TRBV5-5 to TRBJ2-1; TRBD2 is a possible D gene (6 bases). Germline V gene lookup returns CDR1 SGHKS and CDR2 YYEKEE (reference sequence). V lost 0 bases and J lost 3, with 10 bases in between. The CDR3 has 15 amino acids. The CDR3 loop reads CASSLGSGLYNEQFF. CDR3 DNA sequence: TGTGCCAGCAGCTTGGGAAGCGGGCTCTACAATGAGCAGTTCTTC. Full variable domain (outside the CDR3, taken from reference TRBV5-5 and TRBJ2-1): DAGVTQSPTHLIKTRGQQVTLRCSPISGHKSVSWYQQVLGQGPQFIFQYYEKEERGRGNFPDRFSARQFPNYSSELNVNALLLGDSALYLCASSLGSGLYNEQFFGPGTRLTVL.

This rearrangement joins TRBV19 to TRBJ2-2, with a tentative D call TRBD1 (5 bases). This CDR3 comprises 14 residues. Looked up from germline, CDR1 is LNHDA and CDR2 is SQIVND (reference sequence). Trimming removed 0 bases from V and 6 bases from J, with 8 bases in between. The CDR3 spells CASSIDRESGELFF. CDR3 bases: TGTGCCAGTAGTATAGACAGGGAATCCGGGGAGCTGTTTTTT.

This chain uses TRBV5-4 with TRBJ1-1; 7 bases agree with TRBD1. J was trimmed by 3 bases and V by 4 bases; bases with no gene match: 9. CDR3 length: 15 residues. CDR1 is SGHNT and CDR2 is YYREEE in the germline V gene (reference sequence). CDR3 region: CASSPPDRAYTEAFF. The DNA for the CDR3 is TGTGCCAGCAGCCCCCCAGACAGGGCCTACACTGAAGCTTTCTTT. Filled out from reference TRBV5-4 and TRBJ1-1, the complete variable domain reads ETGVTQSPTHLIKTRGQQVTLRCSSQSGHNTVSWYQQALGQGPQFIFQYYREEENGRGNFPPRFSGLQFPNYSSELNVNALELDDSALYLCASSPPDRAYTEAFFGQGTRLTVV.

The V gene is TRBV27, the J gene TRBJ2-1; TRBD1 aligns across 9 bases. Germline CDR1 is MNHEY and CDR2 is SMNVEV (reference sequence). The length of the CDR3 is 19 residues. V lost 3 bases, J lost 7 bases, and 19 bases stayed unmatched. The CDR3 loop is CASSLKGQGRTNGRNEQFF. CDR3 coding DNA: TGTGCCAGCAGTTTGAAGGGACAGGGAAGGACAAACGGGAGGAATGAGCAGTTCTTC.

The chain employs TRBV7-8 and TRBJ2-5; tentatively, D is TRBD2 (6 bases). The V gene's germline CDR1 is SGHVS and CDR2 FQNEAQ. Trimming removed 6 bases from V and 7 bases from J, with 12 bases in between. The CDR3 totals 12 residues. The CDR3 spells CASSWDSATQYF. CDR3 bases: TGTGCCAGCAGTTGGGACTCGGCGACCCAGTACTTC.

The chain couples TRBV19 to TRBJ2-7, with TRBD2 matching over 9 bases. The germline CDR1 and CDR2 sequences are LNHDA and SQIVND (reference sequence). This CDR3 spans 14 amino acids. V shed 3 bases and J 2 bases; nucleotides not matched to a gene: 2. CDR3 region: CASSMRGRAYEQYF. The CDR3 bases are TGTGCCAGTAGTATGCGCGGGAGGGCCTACGAGCAGTACTTC.

CDR3 protein: CASSLRQGAGQPQHF. The CDR3 DNA is TGTGCCAGCAGCCTAAGACAGGGGGCCGGTCAGCCCCAGCATTTT. The rearrangement joins TRBV7-2 to TRBJ1-5; 10 nucleotides match TRBD1. Germline CDR1 is SGHTA and CDR2 is FQGNSA. The CDR3 has 15 residues. Unmatched junction bases numbered 7, after V lost 5 bases and J lost 6 bases.

This chain connects TRBV6-5 to TRBJ1-3; D remains unclear. V lost 6 bases to trimming and J lost 0 bases, with 9 bases between them. Germline V gives CDR1 MNHEY, CDR2 SVGAGI. This CDR3 comprises 14 residues. The CDR3 nucleotides are TGTGCCAGCAGACTACTGAGCTCTGGAAACACCATATATTTT. This gives the protein CASRLLSSGNTIYF.

The rearrangement uses TRBV30 and TRBJ2-3; D ambiguous. Germline-derived CDR1 and CDR2 are GTSNPN and SVGIG (reference sequence). CDR3 length: 14 amino acids. V was shortened by 0 bases and J by 0 bases, with 7 bases between the two germline ends. CDR3 sequence reads: CAWSVSASTDTQYF. CDR3 coding DNA: TGTGCCTGGAGTGTGAGCGCTAGCACAGATACGCAGTATTTT. Full variable domain (remainder filled in from reference TRBV30 and TRBJ2-3): SQTIHQWPATLVQPVGSPLSLECTVEGTSNPNLYWYRQAAGRGLQLLFYSVGIGQISSEVPQNLSASRPQDRQFILSSKKLLLSDSGFYLCAWSVSASTDTQYFGPGTRLTVL.

This chain joins TRBV18 and TRBJ1-5, with D tentatively TRBD1 (5 bases). Trimming stripped 6 bases from V and 6 bases from J, with 18 bases between. Per the germline V gene, CDR1 is KGHSH and CDR2 is LQKENI. The CDR3 is 15 amino acids. In DNA form, the CDR3 reads TGTGCCAGCTCGCCCTCCCCCAGGGAAAGTCAGCCCCAGCATTTT. It codes for CASSPSPRESQPQHF.

V and J are TRBV6-5 and TRBJ1-6; D is possibly TRBD1 (6 bases). Trimming left V 2 bases short and J 9 bases short, with 17 bases between. The germline V gene has CDR1 MNHEY and CDR2 SVGAGI. CDR3 length: 16 residues. The DNA of the CDR3 is TGTGCCAGCAGTTACGCTATAAACAGGGAAGGTTCACCCCTCCACTTT. Translated, it gives CASSYAINREGSPLHF.

The chain links TRBV11-1 to TRBJ1-5, with D possibly TRBD1 on 6 matching bases. Per the germline V gene, CDR1 is SGHAT and CDR2 is FQDESV (reference sequence). The germline V and J ends were trimmed by 3 bases and 7 bases, with 10 bases remaining between them. This CDR3 has 13 residues. The CDR3, as DNA: TGTGCCAGCAGCTTCGCCCAGGGGCAGCCCCAGCATTTT. Encoded protein: CASSFAQGQPQHF.

V is TRBV6-5 and J is TRBJ1-2, with D maybe TRBD1 (6 bases). Germline CDR1 is MNHEY and CDR2 is SVGAGI. CDR3 length equals 13 residues. The germline V and J ends were trimmed by 7 bases and 4 bases, with 13 bases remaining between them. In DNA, the CDR3 is TGTGCCAGCACCCAAGGGGGGGCCTATGGCTACACCTTC. Its protein product is CASTQGGAYGYTF.

This clone appeared a single time. The chain uses TRBV6-5 and TRBJ1-1; 8 positions match TRBD1. V was pared by 6 bases and J by 0 bases, with 3 bases of the junction left unmatched. From germline, CDR1 is MNHEY and CDR2 SVGAGI. The CDR3 contains 14 residues. Here the CDR3 DNA reads TGTGCCAGCAGCTTGGACAGGGTGAACACTGAAGCTTTCTTT. Residues: CASSLDRVNTEAFF.

This chain joins TRBV27 and TRBJ2-3, with 7 bases fitting TRBD1. CDR3 length equals 12 residues. Germline CDR1 and CDR2: MNHEY and SMNVEV (reference sequence). V shed 6 bases and J 11 bases; nucleotides not matched to a gene: 8. The CDR3 coding sequence is TGTGCCAGCAGCCAAGACAGGGTCGGGCAGTATTTT. This sequence encodes CASSQDRVGQYF.

V is TRBV27 and J is TRBJ2-7; 11 bases fit TRBD2. Per germline, CDR1 MNHEY and CDR2 SMNVEV (reference sequence). This CDR3 comprises 16 residues. The V gene end was trimmed by 1 base and the J gene end by 7 bases; junction bases not matched to a gene: 9. The CDR3 coding sequence is TGTGCCAGCAGTTTATTTGTAGCGGGAGGGCCGCGGGAGCAGTACTTC. Translation: CASSLFVAGGPREQYF.

Note on this clone: Additional DNA sequences in this sample encode the identical CDR3. V usage is TRBV15 and J usage is TRBJ2-5; a possible D gene is TRBD1 (5 bases). Looked up from germline, CDR1 is LNHNV and CDR2 is YYDKDF (reference sequence). The CDR3 loop spans 14 amino acids. The V gene lost 1 base and the J gene lost 2 bases, with 8 bases spanning the gap. CDR3 in DNA: TGTGCCACCAGCAGAGTAGCAGGGCAAGAGACCCAGTACTTC. This codes for CATSRVAGQETQYF.

This clone was found once. The gene calls are TRBV19 and TRBJ1-4, with 9 bases that match TRBD1. The CDR3 extends over 15 amino acids. CDR1 and CDR2 (germline): LNHDA, SQIVND (reference sequence). The V and J ends lost 3 bases and 8 bases, in that order; junction bases with no gene match: 7. The CDR3 reads CASSIQQGAHEKLFF. The CDR3 coding sequence is TGTGCCAGTAGTATTCAACAGGGGGCTCACGAAAAACTGTTTTTT.

V and J are TRBV7-2 and TRBJ1-2, with D perhaps matching TRBD1 (5 bases). V gave up 3 bases and J gave up 2 bases, with 10 bases separating them. Germline V gives CDR1 SGHTA, CDR2 FQGNSA. The CDR3 runs 14 residues. The CDR3 region is CASSLIDRNYGYTF. The CDR3 nucleotides read TGTGCCAGCAGCTTGATTGACAGAAACTATGGCTACACCTTC.

This clone has at least ten counts. The chain recombines TRBV2 with TRBJ1-3; the match to TRBD1 covers 7 bases. Germline values: CDR1 SNHLY, CDR2 FYNNEI. The CDR3 is made up of 14 amino acids. V was pared by 7 bases and J by 4 bases, with 7 bases of the junction left unmatched. The CDR3 region is CASTLEGAGNTIYF. DNA for the CDR3: TGTGCCAGCACCCTTGAGGGGGCGGGAAACACCATATATTTT.

This clone was counted between two and nine times. The rearrangement uses TRBV7-8 and TRBJ2-3, with 8 bases aligning to TRBD2. After removal of 4 bases from V and 6 bases from J, the junction contained 12 bases not matched to a gene. There are 16 residues in the CDR3. Germline-derived CDR1 and CDR2 are SGHVS and FQNEAQ. The CDR3 sequence: CASSSLGAGAADTQYF. The CDR3 bases are TGTGCCAGCAGCTCCCTTGGAGCGGGGGCGGCGGATACGCAGTATTTT.

V is TRBV29-1 and J is TRBJ2-5; TRBD1 agrees at 7 bases. The CDR3 spans 14 residues. J lost 5 bases, V lost 4 bases, and 10 bases had no gene match. The germline V gene encodes CDR1 SQVTM and CDR2 ANQGSEA. The CDR3 DNA reads as TGCAGCGTTGGCCCGACAGGGAAGGGTGAGACCCAGTACTTC. It translates to CSVGPTGKGETQYF.

The V gene is TRBV2, the J gene TRBJ1-6; no reliable D call. The CDR3 sequence is 12 residues long. Germline V gene data show CDR1 as SNHLY and CDR2 as FYNNEI. Trimming stripped 6 bases from V and 13 bases from J, with 13 bases between. The CDR3 nucleotides read TGTGCCAGCAGAAGAGGTCCCGAGCCCCTCCACTTT. Its translation: CASRRGPEPLHF.

The CDR3 loop is CASSLVPGQGNQPQHF. CDR3 nucleotide sequence: TGTGCCAGCAGCTTAGTCCCGGGACAGGGTAATCAGCCCCAGCATTTT. The chain combines TRBV5-5 with TRBJ1-5; 9 positions match TRBD1. CDR3 length: 16 amino acids. The germline CDR1 and CDR2 sequences are SGHKS and YYEKEE (reference sequence). Losses at the gene ends were 2 bases for V and 4 bases for J; bases not matched to a gene: 7. The full variable domain, in which reference TRBV5-5 and TRBJ1-5 provide the parts outside the CDR3, is DAGVTQSPTHLIKTRGQQVTLRCSPISGHKSVSWYQQVLGQGPQFIFQYYEKEERGRGNFPDRFSARQFPNYSSELNVNALLLGDSALYLCASSLVPGQGNQPQHFGDGTRLSIL.

The chain has TRBV28 and TRBJ2-3, with TRBD1 matching 12 bases. Germline V CDR1 and CDR2: MDHEN, SYDVKM. The J segment lost 5 bases and the V segment lost 6 bases, leaving 6 bases of the junction unmatched. CDR3 size: 15 residues. CDR3 loop: CASSMGQGAQDTQYF. The CDR3, as DNA: TGTGCCAGCAGCATGGGACAGGGGGCCCAAGATACGCAGTATTTT.

The genes are TRBV2 and TRBJ2-3, with TRBD2 matching 12 bases. V gave up 6 bases and J gave up 5 bases; unmatched junction bases: 6. The CDR3 length is 15 residues. Germline V gives CDR1 SNHLY, CDR2 FYNNEI. As DNA, the CDR3 is TGTGCCAGCAGGCGGGCTAGCGGGAGGGGAGATACGCAGTATTTT. Its translation is CASRRASGRGDTQYF.

This clone was seen more than once but under ten times. J is TRBJ1-5 and V is TRBV9; D unresolved. The CDR3 is made up of 14 amino acids. Per germline, CDR1 SGDLS and CDR2 YYNGEE. The germline V and J ends were trimmed by 4 bases and 0 bases, with 8 bases remaining between them. DNA for the CDR3: TGTGCCAGCAGCTCTCACACTAGCAATCAGCCCCAGCATTTT. Translated, it gives CASSSHTSNQPQHF.

The chain combines TRBV6-5 with TRBJ2-2; 8 nucleotides line up with TRBD1. The V gene's germline CDR1 is MNHEY and CDR2 SVGAGI. The CDR3 is made up of 16 amino acids. Unmatched junction bases numbered 5, after V lost 4 bases and J lost 1 base. DNA for the CDR3: TGTGCCAGCAGTTTACTCGGGACAGGGAACACCGGGGAGCTGTTTTTT. This encodes CASSLLGTGNTGELFF.

The CDR3 sequence: CASSAGQAISGNTIYF. In DNA, the CDR3 is TGCGCCAGCAGCGCGGGACAGGCCATCTCTGGAAACACCATATATTTT. The gene calls are TRBV5-1 and TRBJ1-3; 8 positions agree with TRBD1. With 4 bases clipped from V and 0 bases from J, the junction kept 6 bases outside the gene matches. The CDR3 totals 16 residues. The germline gives CDR1 SGHRS, CDR2 YFSETQ.